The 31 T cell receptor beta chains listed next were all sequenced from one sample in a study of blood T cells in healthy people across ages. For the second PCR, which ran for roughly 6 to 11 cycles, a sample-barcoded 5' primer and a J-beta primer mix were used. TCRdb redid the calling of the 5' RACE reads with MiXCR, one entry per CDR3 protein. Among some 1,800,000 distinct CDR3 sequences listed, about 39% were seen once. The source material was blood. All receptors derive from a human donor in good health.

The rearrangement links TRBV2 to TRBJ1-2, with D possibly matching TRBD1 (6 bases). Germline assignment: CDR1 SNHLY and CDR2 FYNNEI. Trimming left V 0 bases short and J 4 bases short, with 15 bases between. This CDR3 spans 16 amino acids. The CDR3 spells CASSEAPGGELYGYTF. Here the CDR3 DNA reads TGTGCCAGCAGTGAAGCCCCCGGGGGCGAACTCTATGGCTACACCTTC. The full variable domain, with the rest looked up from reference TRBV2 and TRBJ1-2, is EPEVTQTPSHQVTQMGQEVILRCVPISNHLYFYWYRQILGQKVEFLVSFYNNEISEKSEIFDDQFSVERPDGSNFTLKIRSTKLEDSAMYFCASSEAPGGELYGYTFGSGTRLTVV.

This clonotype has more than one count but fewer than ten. CDR3 sequence (DNA): TGTGCCAGCAGCCCCCCAGTGTACCAAGAGACCCAGTACTTC. It encodes CASSPPVYQETQYF. The chain joins TRBV7-6 to TRBJ2-5; D is unclear. Trimming shortened V by 5 bases and J by 0 bases, and 10 bases separated the two germline ends. Germline V gene data show CDR1 as SGHVS and CDR2 as FNYEAQ. The CDR3 extends over 14 amino acids.

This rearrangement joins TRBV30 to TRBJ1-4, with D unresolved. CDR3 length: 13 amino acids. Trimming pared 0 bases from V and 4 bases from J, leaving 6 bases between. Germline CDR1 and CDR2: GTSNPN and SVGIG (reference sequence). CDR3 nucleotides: TGTGCCTGGAGTGTCGGGGTTAATGAAAAACTGTTTTTT. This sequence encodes CAWSVGVNEKLFF.

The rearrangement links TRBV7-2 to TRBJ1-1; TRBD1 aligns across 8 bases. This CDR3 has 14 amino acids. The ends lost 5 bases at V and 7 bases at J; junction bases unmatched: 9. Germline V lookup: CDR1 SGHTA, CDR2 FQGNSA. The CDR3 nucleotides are TGTGCCAGCAGCCTCCGGGACAGGCACCGTGAAGCTTTCTTT. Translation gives CASSLRDRHREAFF.

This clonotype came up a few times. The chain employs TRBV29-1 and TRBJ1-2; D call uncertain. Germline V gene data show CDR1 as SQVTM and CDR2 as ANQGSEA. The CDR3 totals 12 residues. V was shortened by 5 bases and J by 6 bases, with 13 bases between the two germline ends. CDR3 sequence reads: CSVPTGNDGYTF. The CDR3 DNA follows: TGCAGCGTTCCTACGGGGAACGATGGCTACACCTTC.

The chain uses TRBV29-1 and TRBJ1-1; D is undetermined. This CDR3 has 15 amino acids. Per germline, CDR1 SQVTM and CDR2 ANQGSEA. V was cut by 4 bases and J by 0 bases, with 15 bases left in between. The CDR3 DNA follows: TGCAGCGTTGTTCGGTATGGGGTCCTGAACACTGAAGCTTTCTTT. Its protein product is CSVVRYGVLNTEAFF. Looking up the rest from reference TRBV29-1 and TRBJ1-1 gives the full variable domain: SAVISQKPSRDICQRGTSLTIQCQVDSQVTMMFWYRQQPGQSLTLIATANQGSEATYESGFVIDKFPISRPNLTFSTLTVSNMSPEDSSIYLCSVVRYGVLNTEAFFGQGTRLTVV.

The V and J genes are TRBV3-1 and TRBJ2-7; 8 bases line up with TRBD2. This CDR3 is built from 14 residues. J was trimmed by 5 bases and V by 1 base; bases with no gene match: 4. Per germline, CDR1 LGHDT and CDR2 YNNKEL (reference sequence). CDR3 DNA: TGTGCCAGCAGCCAAGCAGGACTAGCCCACGAGCAGTACTTC. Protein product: CASSQAGLAHEQYF.

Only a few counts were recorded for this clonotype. CDR3 nucleotides: TGCAGTGCTATGGATGGACAGGGGGGAGATACGCAGTATTTT. Residues: CSAMDGQGGDTQYF. The chain is built from TRBV20-1 and TRBJ2-3; 10 positions agree with TRBD1. The V gene's germline CDR1 is DFQATT and CDR2 SNEGSKA (reference sequence). The CDR3 totals 14 residues. Trimming at V came to 4 bases and at J to 5 bases, leaving 6 bases not matched to a gene.

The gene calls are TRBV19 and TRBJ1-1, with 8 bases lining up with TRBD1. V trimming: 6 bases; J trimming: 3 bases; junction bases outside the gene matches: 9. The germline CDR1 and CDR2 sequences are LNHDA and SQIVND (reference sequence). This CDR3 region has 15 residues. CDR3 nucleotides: TGTGCCAGTAGCCACGTGACAGGGGTGGACACTGAAGCTTTCTTT. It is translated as CASSHVTGVDTEAFF.

This CDR3 reads CGANRDPGETQYF. In DNA, the CDR3 is TGCGGCGCCAACCGGGACCCCGGGGAGACCCAGTACTTC. V and J are TRBV29-1 and TRBJ2-5; D might be TRBD1 or TRBD2, each matching 5 bases. The length of the CDR3 is 13 residues. The germline CDR1 and CDR2 sequences are SQVTM and ANQGSEA.

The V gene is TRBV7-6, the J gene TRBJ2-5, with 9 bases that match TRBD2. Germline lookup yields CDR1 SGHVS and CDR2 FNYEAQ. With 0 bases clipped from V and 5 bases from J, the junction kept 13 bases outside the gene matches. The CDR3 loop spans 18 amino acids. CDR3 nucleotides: TGTGCCAGCAGCTTAGCGCGAGCGGGGGGCCCTGAGGGGGAGACCCAGTACTTC. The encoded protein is CASSLARAGGPEGETQYF.

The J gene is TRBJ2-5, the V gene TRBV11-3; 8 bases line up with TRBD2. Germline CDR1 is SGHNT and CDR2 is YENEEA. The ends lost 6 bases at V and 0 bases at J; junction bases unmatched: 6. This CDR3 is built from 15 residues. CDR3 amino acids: CASSRGSGDQETQYF. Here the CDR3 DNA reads TGTGCCAGCAGTCGGGGTAGCGGGGACCAAGAGACCCAGTACTTC.

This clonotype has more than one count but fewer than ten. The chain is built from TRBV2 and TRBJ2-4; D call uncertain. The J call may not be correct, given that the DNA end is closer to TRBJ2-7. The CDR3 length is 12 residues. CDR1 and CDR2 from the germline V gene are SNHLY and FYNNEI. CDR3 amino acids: CASSKLTYEQYF. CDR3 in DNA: TGTGCCAGCAGTAAACTAACCTACGAGCAGTACTTC.

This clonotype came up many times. The CDR3 DNA reads as TGCAGCGTTGAATCCAGGGAGACCCAGTACTTC. This gives the protein CSVESRETQYF. The V call is TRBV29-1, the J call TRBJ2-5; D gene unclear. V was shortened by 2 bases and J by 5 bases, with 6 bases between the two germline ends. The CDR3 covers 11 residues. Germline CDR1 is SQVTM and CDR2 is ANQGSEA.

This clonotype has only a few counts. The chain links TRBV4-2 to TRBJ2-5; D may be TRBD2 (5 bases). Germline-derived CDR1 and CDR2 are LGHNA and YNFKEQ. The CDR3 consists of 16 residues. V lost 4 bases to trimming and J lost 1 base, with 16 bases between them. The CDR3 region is CASSLSAAEAQETQYF. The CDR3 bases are TGTGCCAGCAGCCTTTCAGCGGCGGAGGCCCAAGAGACCCAGTACTTC.

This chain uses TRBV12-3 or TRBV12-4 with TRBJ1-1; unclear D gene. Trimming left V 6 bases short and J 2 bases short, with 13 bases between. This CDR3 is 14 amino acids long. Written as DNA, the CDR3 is TGTGCCAGCAGGTATCCTAGGGTCAACACTGAAGCTTTCTTT. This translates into CASRYPRVNTEAFF.

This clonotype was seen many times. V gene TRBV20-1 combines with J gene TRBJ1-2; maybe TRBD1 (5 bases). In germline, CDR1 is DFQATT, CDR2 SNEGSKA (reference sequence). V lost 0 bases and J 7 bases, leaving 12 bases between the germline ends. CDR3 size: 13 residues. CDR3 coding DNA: TGCAGTGCTAGAGACCATATAGGGGTTGGCTACACCTTC. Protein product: CSARDHIGVGYTF.

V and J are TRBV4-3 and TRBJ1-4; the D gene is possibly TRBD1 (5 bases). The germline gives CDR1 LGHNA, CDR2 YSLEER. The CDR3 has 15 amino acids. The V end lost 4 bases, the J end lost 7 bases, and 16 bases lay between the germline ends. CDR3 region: CASSPSAGRGEKLFF. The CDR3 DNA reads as TGCGCCAGCAGCCCATCGGCGGGGCGCGGTGAAAAACTGTTTTTT.

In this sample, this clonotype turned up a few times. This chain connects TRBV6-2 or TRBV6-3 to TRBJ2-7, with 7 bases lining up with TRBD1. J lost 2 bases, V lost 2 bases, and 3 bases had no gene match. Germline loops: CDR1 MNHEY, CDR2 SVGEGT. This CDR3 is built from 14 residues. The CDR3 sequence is CASSYLDRTYEQYF. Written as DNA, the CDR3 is TGTGCCAGCAGTTACCTGGACAGGACCTACGAGCAGTACTTC.

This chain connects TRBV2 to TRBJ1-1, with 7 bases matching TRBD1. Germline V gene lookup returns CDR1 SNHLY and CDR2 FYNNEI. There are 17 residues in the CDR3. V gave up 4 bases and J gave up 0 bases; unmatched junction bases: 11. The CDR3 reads CASSGNRGKTMNTEAFF. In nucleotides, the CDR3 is TGTGCCAGCAGTGGAAACAGGGGCAAGACTATGAACACTGAAGCTTTCTTT.

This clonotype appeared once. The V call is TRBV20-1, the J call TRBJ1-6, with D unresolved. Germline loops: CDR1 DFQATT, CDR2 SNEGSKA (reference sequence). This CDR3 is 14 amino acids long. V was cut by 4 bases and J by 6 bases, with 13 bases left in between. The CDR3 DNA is TGCAGTGCTATCCCGGCGAGGCTTAATTCACCCCTCCACTTT. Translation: CSAIPARLNSPLHF.

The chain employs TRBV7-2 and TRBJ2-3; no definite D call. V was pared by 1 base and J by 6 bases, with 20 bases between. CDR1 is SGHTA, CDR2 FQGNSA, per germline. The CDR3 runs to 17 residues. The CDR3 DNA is TGTGCCAGCAGCTTAGATCCCCTGATAGTTGGCCGCGATACGCAGTATTTT. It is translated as CASSLDPLIVGRDTQYF.

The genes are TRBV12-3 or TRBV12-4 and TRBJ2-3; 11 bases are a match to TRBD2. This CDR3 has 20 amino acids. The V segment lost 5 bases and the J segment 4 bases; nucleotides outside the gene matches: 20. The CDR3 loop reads CASSGDTGTSGRARADTQYF. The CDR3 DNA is TGTGCCAGCAGTGGCGATACCGGGACTAGCGGACGGGCGAGAGCAGATACGCAGTATTTT.

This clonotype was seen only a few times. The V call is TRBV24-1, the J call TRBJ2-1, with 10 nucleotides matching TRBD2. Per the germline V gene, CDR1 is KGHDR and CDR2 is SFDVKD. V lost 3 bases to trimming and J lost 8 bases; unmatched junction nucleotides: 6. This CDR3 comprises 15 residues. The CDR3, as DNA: TGTGCCACCAGTGATCCGGGCCTAGCGGGGGATGAGCAGTTCTTC. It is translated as CATSDPGLAGDEQFF.

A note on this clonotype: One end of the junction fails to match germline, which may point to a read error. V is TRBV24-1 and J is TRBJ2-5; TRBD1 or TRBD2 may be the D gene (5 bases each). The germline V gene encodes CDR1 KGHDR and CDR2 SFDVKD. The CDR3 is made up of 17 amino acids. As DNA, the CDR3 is TGTGCCACCGGTGACTCCGGGACCATCGGCCCCTACAATGAGCAGTACTTC. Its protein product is CATGDSGTIGPYNEQYF.

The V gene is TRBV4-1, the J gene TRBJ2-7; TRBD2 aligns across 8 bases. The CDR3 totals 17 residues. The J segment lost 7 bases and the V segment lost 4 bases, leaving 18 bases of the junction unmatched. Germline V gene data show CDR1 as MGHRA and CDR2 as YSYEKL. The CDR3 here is CASSPFAGGGVGYEQYF. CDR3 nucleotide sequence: TGCGCCAGCAGCCCCTTCGCCGGGGGGGGAGTGGGGTATGAGCAGTACTTC.

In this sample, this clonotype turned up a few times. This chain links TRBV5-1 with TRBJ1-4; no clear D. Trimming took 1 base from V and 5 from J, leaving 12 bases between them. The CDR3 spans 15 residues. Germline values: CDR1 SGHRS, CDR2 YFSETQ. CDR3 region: CASSLFSDRNEKLFF. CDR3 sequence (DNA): TGCGCCAGCAGCTTGTTCAGCGATAGGAATGAAAAACTGTTTTTT.

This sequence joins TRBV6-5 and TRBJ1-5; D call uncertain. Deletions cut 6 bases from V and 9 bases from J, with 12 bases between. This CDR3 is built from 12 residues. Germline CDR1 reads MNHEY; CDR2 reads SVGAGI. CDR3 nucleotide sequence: TGTGCCAGCAGACAGCCCGGAGGGCCCCAGCATTTT. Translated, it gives CASRQPGGPQHF.

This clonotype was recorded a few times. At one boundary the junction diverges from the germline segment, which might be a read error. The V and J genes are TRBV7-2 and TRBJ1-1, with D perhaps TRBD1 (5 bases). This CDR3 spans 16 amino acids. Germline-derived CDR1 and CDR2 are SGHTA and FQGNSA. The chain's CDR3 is CASSLDPPGIQTEAFF. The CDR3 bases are TGTGCCAGCAGCTTGGACCCTCCAGGGATCCAAACTGAGGCTTTCTTT.

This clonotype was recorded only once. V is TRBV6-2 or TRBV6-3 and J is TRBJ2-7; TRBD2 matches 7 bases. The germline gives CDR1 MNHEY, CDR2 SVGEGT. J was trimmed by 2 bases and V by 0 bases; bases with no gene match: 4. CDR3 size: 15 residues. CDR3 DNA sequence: TGTGCCAGCAGTTACTCCCGGGGGGAGACCTACGAGCAGTACTTC. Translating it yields CASSYSRGETYEQYF.

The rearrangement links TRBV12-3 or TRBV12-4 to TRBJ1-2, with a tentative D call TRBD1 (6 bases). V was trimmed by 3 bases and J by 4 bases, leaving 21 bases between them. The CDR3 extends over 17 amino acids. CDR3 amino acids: CASSFNRDYDLPYGYTF. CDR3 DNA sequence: TGTGCCAGCAGTTTTAACAGGGATTACGACTTGCCCTATGGCTACACCTTC.